This TCR beta chain was captured in a study of blood T cell repertoires in COVID-19. Whole-study context: In each case, the material was cDNA or gDNA derived from T cells, B-cell-depleted T cells, or PBMCs.

Germline lookup yields CDR1 LGHDT and CDR2 YNNKEL (reference sequence). V lost 4 bases to trimming and J lost 5 bases; unmatched junction nucleotides: 8. The CDR3 sequence is 18 residues long. Per the original data handling: Amplification of reference gene primers provided the estimated nucleated cell counts. The protocol was immunoSEQ multiplex PCR, while the TCRdb copy is restricted to in-frame clones and leaves out a portion. The V and J calls and the clone size are those of that table, but D and trimming were determined from the DNA. The profile covers roughly 200,000 clones, with 80% to 85% appearing a single time and approximately 4.4% taken by the ten largest.

The source material was peripheral blood. This rearrangement joins TRBV3-1 (or the pseudogene TRBV3-2) to TRBJ2-1, with 16 positions matching TRBD2. The TCR comes from a man aged 50-59 years with active or convalescent COVID-19. The CDR3 loop reads CASSPGTSGGAMDNEQFF. CDR3 DNA sequence: TGTGCCAGCAGCCCCGGGACTAGCGGGGGGGCCATGGACAATGAGCAGTTCTTC.